Below are 2 T cell receptor beta chains sequenced from a single sample in a study of blood T cell repertoires in COVID-19. Measured with immunoSEQ multiplex PCR; TCRdb has only the in-frame clones, and not every one. The sample carries 300,000 to 400,000 clones, under 95% recorded once. The sequenced material came from PBMCs or T cells enriched from blood (not recorded which). Every receptor here comes from a man between 60 and 75 years old who had recovered from COVID-19.

The chain is built from TRBV19 and TRBJ2-7; 7 bases align to TRBD1. The CDR3 is made up of 15 amino acids. Germline V gene lookup returns CDR1 LNHDA and CDR2 SQIVND (reference sequence). The V segment lost 1 base and the J segment 2 bases; nucleotides outside the gene matches: 5. In DNA, the CDR3 is TGTGCCAGTAGTATAGGCTACAGGGGTCCCTACGAGCAGTACTTC. It encodes CASSIGYRGPYEQYF.

This sequence joins TRBV10-3 and TRBJ2-7, with TRBD1 matching 7 bases. Germline loops: CDR1 ENHRY, CDR2 SYGVKD. The CDR3 runs 14 residues. The trim removed 2 bases at V and 2 bases at J, leaving 3 bases unmatched. CDR3 in amino acids: CAISETGVTYEQYF. DNA for the CDR3: TGTGCCATCAGTGAGACAGGGGTAACCTACGAGCAGTACTTC.